These 15 T cell receptor beta chains share one sample of origin, sequenced in a study of cytomegalovirus exposure and HLA in healthy donors. In the PCR, 60 Vbeta and 13 Jbeta primers were used. Sequencing used immunoSEQ multiplex PCR; TCRdb keeps in-frame clones, though not all of them. The sample yields over 50,000 clones, roughly two thirds seen once. Sequenced input: PBMCs. All receptors derive from a man aged 35 to 55 in good health and CMV-seropositive.

J is TRBJ2-5 and V is TRBV27, with 7 bases matching TRBD1. The CDR3 totals 16 residues. V trimming: 6 bases; J trimming: 5 bases; junction bases outside the gene matches: 15. Per the germline V gene, CDR1 is MNHEY and CDR2 is SMNVEV (reference sequence). The CDR3 region is CASSLSDRVKGETQYF. The CDR3 coding sequence is TGTGCCAGCAGCCTAAGCGACAGGGTCAAGGGGGAGACCCAGTACTTC.

CDR3 residues: CASSAPGQGINEQFF. The CDR3 DNA sequence: TGTGCCAGCTCAGCCCCGGGACAGGGGATAAATGAGCAGTTCTTC. The V call is TRBV18, the J call TRBJ2-1; 10 bases agree with TRBD1. V trimming: 5 bases; J trimming: 7 bases; junction bases outside the gene matches: 8. Germline assignment: CDR1 KGHSH and CDR2 LQKENI. This CDR3 has 15 amino acids.

The rearrangement links TRBV30 to TRBJ2-1, with TRBD2 as a possible D gene (5 bases). The V gene's germline CDR1 is GTSNPN and CDR2 SVGIG (reference sequence). Trimming shortened V by 0 bases and J by 7 bases, and 7 bases separated the two germline ends. The CDR3 covers 12 residues. The CDR3 nucleotides read TGTGCCTGGAGTGTCGGGGTAAATGAGCAGTTCTTC. It encodes CAWSVGVNEQFF.

This clone was recorded only once. The chain employs TRBV2 and TRBJ1-6; D possibly corresponds to TRBD1 (6 bases). The CDR3 length is 13 residues. Germline CDR1 is SNHLY and CDR2 is FYNNEI. V was pared by 3 bases and J by 13 bases, with 13 bases between. The DNA of the CDR3 is TGTGCCAGCAGTGAGGTACAGGGAAACCCCCTCCACTTT. Its protein is CASSEVQGNPLHF.

The J gene is TRBJ1-2, the V gene TRBV6-5, with D maybe TRBD1 (6 bases). The CDR3 is made up of 16 amino acids. Per the germline V gene, CDR1 is MNHEY and CDR2 is SVGAGI. V shed 0 bases and J shed 3 bases, with 14 bases lying between them. In DNA, the CDR3 is TGTGCCAGCAGTTACTCGAATATTGGGGGCGACTATGGCTACACCTTC. Translating it yields CASSYSNIGGDYGYTF.

The chain uses TRBV5-6 and TRBJ2-7; TRBD1 agrees at 7 bases. V lost 4 bases, J lost 2 bases, and 6 bases stayed unmatched. The CDR3 totals 14 residues. In germline, CDR1 is SGHDT, CDR2 YYEEEE. CDR3 sequence (DNA): TGTGCCAGCAGCACGGGACAGCCTCCCTACGAGCAGTACTTC. Translating it yields CASSTGQPPYEQYF.

The chain couples TRBV7-9 to TRBJ1-4, with 7 bases lining up with TRBD1. The CDR3 runs 14 residues. Trimming at V came to 5 bases and at J to 5 bases, leaving 5 bases not matched to a gene. Germline values: CDR1 SEHNR, CDR2 FQNEAQ (reference sequence). This CDR3 reads CASSKGQSNEKLFF. The CDR3 nucleotides read TGTGCCAGCAGCAAGGGACAGTCGAATGAAAAACTGTTTTTT.

The chain uses TRBV4-2 and TRBJ2-3, with 8 bases matching TRBD2. This CDR3 is built from 16 residues. V was pared by 2 bases and J by 4 bases, with 8 bases of the junction left unmatched. Germline V CDR1 and CDR2: LGHNA, YNFKEQ. CDR3 sequence reads: CASSQSRAGGADTQYF. The CDR3 nucleotides read TGTGCCAGCAGCCAAAGTCGTGCGGGGGGCGCAGATACGCAGTATTTT.

The chain joins TRBV9 to TRBJ2-5; possible D gene TRBD1, 5 bases. Gene TRBJ2-7 matches the end of the DNA better, so the J call may be wrong. Germline V lookup: CDR1 SGDLS, CDR2 YYNGEE. This CDR3 region has 12 residues. The CDR3 region is CASSPGNYEQYF. Written as DNA, the CDR3 is TGTGCCAGCAGCCCAGGGAACTACGAGCAGTACTTC.

The chain combines TRBV9 with TRBJ1-4, with D perhaps matching TRBD1 (5 bases). The ends were cut back, 3 bases at V and 11 bases at J, with 14 bases in the middle. Germline CDR1 reads SGDLS; CDR2 reads YYNGEE. The CDR3 contains 13 residues. CDR3 in DNA: TGTGCCAGCAGCGCCGGCGGGGGGACGAAACTGTTTTTT. Translated, it gives CASSAGGGTKLFF.

The chain is built from TRBV25-1 and TRBJ1-1; D is possibly TRBD1 (6 bases). This CDR3 is built from 15 residues. Germline assignment: CDR1 MGHDK and CDR2 SYGVNS. V lost 6 bases and J 2 bases, leaving 16 bases between the germline ends. The CDR3 reads CASSRDGGQNTEAFF. The CDR3 DNA is TGTGCCAGCAGCCGGGACGGGGGGCAAAACACTGAAGCTTTCTTT.

The chain couples TRBV9 to TRBJ2-3, with D perhaps TRBD2 (6 bases). The CDR3 covers 15 residues. Germline CDR1 and CDR2: SGDLS and YYNGEE. V lost 0 bases and J lost 5, with 13 bases in between. The CDR3 loop reads CASSVGASDEDTQYF. CDR3 coding DNA: TGTGCCAGCAGCGTAGGTGCTAGCGATGAAGATACGCAGTATTTT.

This CDR3 is CASSPPGRRLYNEQFF. As DNA, the CDR3 is TGTGCCAGCTCACCACCGGGGCGGCGCCTATACAATGAGCAGTTCTTC. The chain recombines TRBV18 with TRBJ2-1; D may be TRBD1 (5 bases). The germline V gene has CDR1 KGHSH and CDR2 LQKENI. This CDR3 has 16 amino acids. With 0 bases removed from V and 4 bases from J, the gap between germline ends came to 13 bases.

The V gene is TRBV4-3, the J gene TRBJ2-5, with a weak D call TRBD1 (5 bases). This CDR3 spans 15 amino acids. The germline V gene has CDR1 LGHNA and CDR2 YSLEER. Trimming removed 4 bases from V and 4 bases from J, with 16 bases in between. The CDR3 DNA reads as TGCGCCAGCAGCCGCTTCAGCAGGGTTGGAGAGACCCAGTACTTC. This encodes CASSRFSRVGETQYF.

The genes are TRBV7-2 and TRBJ2-5; D is ambiguous. Germline-derived CDR1 and CDR2 are SGHTA and FQGNSA. V lost 1 base and J 8 bases, leaving 11 bases between the germline ends. There are 13 residues in the CDR3. For the CDR3, the DNA is TGTGCCAGCAGCTTAGACAGTGTTGACACCCAGTACTTC. Its translation: CASSLDSVDTQYF.